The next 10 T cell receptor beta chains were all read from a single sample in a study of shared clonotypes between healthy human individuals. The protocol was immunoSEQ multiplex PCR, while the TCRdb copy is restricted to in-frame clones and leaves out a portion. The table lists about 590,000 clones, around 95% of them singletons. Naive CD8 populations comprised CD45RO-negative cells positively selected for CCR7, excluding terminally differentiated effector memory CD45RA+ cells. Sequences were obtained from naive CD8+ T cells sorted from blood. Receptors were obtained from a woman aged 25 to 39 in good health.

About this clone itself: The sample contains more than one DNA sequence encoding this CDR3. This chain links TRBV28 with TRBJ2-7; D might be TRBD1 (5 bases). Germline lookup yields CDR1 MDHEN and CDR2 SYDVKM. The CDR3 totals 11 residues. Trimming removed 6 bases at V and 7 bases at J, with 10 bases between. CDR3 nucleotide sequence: TGTGCCAGCAGCCTAGGGGCGGAGCAGTACTTC. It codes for CASSLGAEQYF.

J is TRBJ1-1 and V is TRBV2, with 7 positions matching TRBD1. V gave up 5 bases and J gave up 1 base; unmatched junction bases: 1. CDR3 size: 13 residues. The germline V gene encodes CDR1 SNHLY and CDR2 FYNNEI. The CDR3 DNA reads TGTGCCAGCAGTAAGGGGGCGAACACTGAAGCTTTCTTT. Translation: CASSKGANTEAFF. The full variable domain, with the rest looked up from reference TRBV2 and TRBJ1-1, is EPEVTQTPSHQVTQMGQEVILRCVPISNHLYFYWYRQILGQKVEFLVSFYNNEISEKSEIFDDQFSVERPDGSNFTLKIRSTKLEDSAMYFCASSKGANTEAFFGQGTRLTVV.

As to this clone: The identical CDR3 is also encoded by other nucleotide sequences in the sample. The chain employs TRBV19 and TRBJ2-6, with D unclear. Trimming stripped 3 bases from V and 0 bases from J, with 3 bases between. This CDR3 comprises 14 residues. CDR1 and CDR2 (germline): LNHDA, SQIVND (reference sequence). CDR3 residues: CASSIYSGANVLTF. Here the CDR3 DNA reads TGTGCCAGTAGTATTTACTCTGGGGCCAACGTCCTGACTTTC.

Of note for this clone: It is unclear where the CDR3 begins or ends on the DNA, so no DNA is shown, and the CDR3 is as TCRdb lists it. This CDR3 reads CASILEDGVVQPQHF. The V and J genes are TRBV6-5 and TRBJ1-5. Counting both end residues, the CDR3 totals 15 amino acids. Germline V gene lookup returns CDR1 MNHEY and CDR2 SVGAGI.

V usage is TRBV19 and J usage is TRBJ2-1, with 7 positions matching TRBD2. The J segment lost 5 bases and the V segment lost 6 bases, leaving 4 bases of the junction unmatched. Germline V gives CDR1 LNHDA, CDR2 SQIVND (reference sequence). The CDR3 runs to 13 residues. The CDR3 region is CASRLAAHNEQFF. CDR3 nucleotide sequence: TGTGCCAGTAGGCTAGCGGCCCACAATGAGCAGTTCTTC.

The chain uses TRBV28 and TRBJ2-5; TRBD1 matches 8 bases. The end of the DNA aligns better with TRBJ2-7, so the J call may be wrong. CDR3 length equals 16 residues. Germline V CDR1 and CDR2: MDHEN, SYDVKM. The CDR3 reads CASSRRKGQGGYEQYF. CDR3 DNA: TGTGCCAGCAGTCGCCGTAAAGGACAGGGAGGCTACGAGCAGTACTTC.

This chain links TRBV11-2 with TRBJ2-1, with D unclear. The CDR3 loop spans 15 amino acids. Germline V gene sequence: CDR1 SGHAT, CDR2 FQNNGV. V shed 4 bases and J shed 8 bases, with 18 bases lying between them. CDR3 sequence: CASSWTGNSADEQFF. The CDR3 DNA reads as TGTGCCAGCAGCTGGACCGGCAACAGCGCCGATGAGCAGTTCTTC.

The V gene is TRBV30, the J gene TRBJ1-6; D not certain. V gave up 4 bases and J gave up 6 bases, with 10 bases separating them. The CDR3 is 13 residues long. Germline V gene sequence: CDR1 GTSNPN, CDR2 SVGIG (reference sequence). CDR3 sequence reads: CAWNPGINSPLHF. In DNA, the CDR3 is TGTGCCTGGAATCCGGGGATTAATTCACCCCTCCACTTT.

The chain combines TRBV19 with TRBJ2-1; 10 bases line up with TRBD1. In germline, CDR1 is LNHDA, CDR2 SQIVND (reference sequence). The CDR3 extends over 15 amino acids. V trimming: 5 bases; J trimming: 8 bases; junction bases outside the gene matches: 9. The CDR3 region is CASSESGQGNYEQFF. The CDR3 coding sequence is TGTGCCAGTAGTGAATCGGGACAGGGGAACTATGAGCAGTTCTTC.

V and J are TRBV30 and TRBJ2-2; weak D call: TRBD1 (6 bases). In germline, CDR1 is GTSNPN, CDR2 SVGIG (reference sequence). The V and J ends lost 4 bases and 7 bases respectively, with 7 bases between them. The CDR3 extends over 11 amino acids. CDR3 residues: CAWMDSGELFF. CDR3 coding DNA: TGTGCCTGGATGGACAGCGGGGAGCTGTTTTTT.